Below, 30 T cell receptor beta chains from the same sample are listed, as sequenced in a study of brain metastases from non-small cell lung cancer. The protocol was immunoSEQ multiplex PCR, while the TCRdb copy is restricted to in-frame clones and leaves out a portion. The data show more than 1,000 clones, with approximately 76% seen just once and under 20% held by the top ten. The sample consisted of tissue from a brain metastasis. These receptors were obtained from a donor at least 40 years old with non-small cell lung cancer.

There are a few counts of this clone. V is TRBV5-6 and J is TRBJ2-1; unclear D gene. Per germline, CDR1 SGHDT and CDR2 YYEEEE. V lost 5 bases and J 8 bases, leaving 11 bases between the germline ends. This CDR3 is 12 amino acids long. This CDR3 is CASSRWYYEQFF. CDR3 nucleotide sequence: TGTGCCAGCAGTCGATGGTACTATGAGCAGTTCTTC.

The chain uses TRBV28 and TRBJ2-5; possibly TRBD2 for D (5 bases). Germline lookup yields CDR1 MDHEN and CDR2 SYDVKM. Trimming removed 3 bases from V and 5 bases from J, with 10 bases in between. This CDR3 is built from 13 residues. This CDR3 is CASSFPSLETQYF. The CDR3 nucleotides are TGTGCCAGCAGTTTTCCTAGCTTGGAGACCCAGTACTTC.

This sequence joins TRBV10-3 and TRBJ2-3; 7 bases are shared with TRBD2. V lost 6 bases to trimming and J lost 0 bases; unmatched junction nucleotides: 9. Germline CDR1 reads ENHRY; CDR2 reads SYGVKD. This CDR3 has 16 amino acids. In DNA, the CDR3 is TGTGCCATCAGCCGGGGGAGGGGACGTAGCACAGATACGCAGTATTTT. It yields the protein CAISRGRGRSTDTQYF.

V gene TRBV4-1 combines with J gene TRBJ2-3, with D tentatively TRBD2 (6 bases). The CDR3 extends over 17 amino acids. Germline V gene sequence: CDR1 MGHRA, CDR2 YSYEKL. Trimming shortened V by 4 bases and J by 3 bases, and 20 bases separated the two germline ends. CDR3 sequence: CASSLSGPGVGTDTQYF. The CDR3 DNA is TGCGCCAGCAGCCTTAGCGGACCGGGGGTCGGTACAGATACGCAGTATTTT.

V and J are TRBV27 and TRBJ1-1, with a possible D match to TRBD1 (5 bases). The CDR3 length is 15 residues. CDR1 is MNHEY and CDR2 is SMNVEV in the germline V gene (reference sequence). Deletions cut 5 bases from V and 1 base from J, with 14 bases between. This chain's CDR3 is CASSTPGRPNTEAFF. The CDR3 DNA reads TGTGCCAGCAGTACGCCGGGACGCCCGAACACTGAAGCTTTCTTT.

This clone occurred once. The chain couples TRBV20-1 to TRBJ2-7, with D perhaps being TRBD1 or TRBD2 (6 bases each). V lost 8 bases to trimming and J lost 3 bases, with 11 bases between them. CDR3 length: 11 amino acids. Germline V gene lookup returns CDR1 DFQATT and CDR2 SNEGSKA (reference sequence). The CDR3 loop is CSPGGSYEQYF. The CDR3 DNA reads TGCAGTCCCGGGGGCAGCTACGAGCAGTACTTC.

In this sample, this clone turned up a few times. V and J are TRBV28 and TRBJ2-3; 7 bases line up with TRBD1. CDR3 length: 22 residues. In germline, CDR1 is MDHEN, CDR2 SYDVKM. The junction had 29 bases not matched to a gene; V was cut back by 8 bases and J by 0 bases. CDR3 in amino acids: CASHSRTGEKTPWTFSTDTQYF. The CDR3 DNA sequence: TGTGCCAGCCATAGCCGGACAGGAGAGAAAACCCCTTGGACTTTTAGCACAGATACGCAGTATTTT.

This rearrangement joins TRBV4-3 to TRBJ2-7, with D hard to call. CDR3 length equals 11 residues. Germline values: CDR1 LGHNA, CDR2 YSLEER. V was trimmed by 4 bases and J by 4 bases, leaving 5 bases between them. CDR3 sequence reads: CASSLKYEQYF. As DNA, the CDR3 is TGCGCCAGCAGCCTGAAATACGAGCAGTACTTC.

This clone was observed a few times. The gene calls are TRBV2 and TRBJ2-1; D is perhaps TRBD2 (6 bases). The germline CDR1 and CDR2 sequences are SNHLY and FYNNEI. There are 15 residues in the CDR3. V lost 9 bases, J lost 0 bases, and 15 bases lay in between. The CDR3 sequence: CASWRGEISYNEQFF. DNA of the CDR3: TGTGCCAGTTGGAGGGGCGAGATCTCCTACAATGAGCAGTTCTTC.

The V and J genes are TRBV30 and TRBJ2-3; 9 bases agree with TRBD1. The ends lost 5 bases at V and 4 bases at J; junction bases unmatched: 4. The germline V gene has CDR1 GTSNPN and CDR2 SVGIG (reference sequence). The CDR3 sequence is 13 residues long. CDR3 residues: CAWDRGSSDTQYF. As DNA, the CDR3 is TGTGCCTGGGACAGGGGGAGCTCAGATACGCAGTATTTT.

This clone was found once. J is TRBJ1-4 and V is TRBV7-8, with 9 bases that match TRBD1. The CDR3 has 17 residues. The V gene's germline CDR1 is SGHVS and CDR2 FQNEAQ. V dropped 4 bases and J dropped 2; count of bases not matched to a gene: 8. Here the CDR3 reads CASSSPGTGRTNEKLFF. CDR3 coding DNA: TGTGCCAGCAGCTCACCCGGGACAGGGAGGACTAATGAAAAACTGTTTTTT.

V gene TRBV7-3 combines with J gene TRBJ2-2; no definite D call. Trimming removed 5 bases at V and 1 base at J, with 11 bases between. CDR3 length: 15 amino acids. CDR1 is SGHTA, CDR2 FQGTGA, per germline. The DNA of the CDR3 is TGTGCCAGCAGCCCCGGCGGCAGGAACACCGGGGAGCTGTTTTTT. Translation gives CASSPGGRNTGELFF. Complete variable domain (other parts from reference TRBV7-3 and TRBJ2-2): GAGVSQTPSNKVTEKGKYVELRCDPISGHTALYWYRQSLGQGPEFLIYFQGTGAADDSGLPNDRFFAVRPEGSVSTLKIQRTERGDSAVYLCASSPGGRNTGELFFGEGSRLTVL.

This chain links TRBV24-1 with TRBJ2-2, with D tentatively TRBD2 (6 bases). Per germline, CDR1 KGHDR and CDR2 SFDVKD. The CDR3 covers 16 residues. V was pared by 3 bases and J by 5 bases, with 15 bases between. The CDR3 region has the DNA TGTGCCACCAGTGATAAGCGGGCCTTTAGGACCGGGGAGCTGTTTTTT. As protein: CATSDKRAFRTGELFF.

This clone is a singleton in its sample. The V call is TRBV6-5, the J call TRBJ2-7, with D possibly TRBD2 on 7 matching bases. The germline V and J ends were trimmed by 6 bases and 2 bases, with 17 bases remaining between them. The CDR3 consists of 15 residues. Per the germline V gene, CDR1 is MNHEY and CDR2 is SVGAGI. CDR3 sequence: CASRLKAGGPYEQYF. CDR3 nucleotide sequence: TGTGCCAGCAGACTGAAGGCCGGGGGGCCCTACGAGCAGTACTTC.

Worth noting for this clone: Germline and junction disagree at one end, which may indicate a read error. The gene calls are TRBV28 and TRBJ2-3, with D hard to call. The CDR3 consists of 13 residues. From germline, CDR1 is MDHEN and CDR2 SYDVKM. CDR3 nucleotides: TGTGCCAGTAGTTTAGACAGCACAGATACGCAGTATTTT. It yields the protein CASSLDSTDTQYF.

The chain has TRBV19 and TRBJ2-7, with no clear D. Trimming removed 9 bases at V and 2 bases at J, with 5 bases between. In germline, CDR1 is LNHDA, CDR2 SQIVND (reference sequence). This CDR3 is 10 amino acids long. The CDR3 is CASGAYEQYF. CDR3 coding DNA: TGTGCCAGCGGAGCCTACGAGCAGTACTTC.

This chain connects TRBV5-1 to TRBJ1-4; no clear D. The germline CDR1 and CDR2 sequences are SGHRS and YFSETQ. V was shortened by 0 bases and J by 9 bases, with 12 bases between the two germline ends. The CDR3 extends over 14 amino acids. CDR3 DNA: TGCGCCAGCAGCTTGGGGCCCGGGATCCAAAAACTGTTTTTT. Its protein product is CASSLGPGIQKLFF.

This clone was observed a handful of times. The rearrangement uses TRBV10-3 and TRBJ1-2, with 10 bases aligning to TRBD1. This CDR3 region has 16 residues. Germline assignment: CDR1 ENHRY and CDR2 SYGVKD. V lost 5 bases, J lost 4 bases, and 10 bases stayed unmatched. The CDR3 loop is CAISTADRGLSYGYTF. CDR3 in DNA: TGTGCCATCAGTACCGCCGACAGGGGGCTAAGCTATGGCTACACCTTC.

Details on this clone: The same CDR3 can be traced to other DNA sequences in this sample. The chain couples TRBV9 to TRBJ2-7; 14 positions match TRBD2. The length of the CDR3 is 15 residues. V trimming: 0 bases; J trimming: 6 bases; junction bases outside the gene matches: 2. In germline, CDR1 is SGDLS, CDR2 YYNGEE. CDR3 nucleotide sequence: TGTGCCAGCAGCGTAGGGACTAGCGGGGGGTTCGAGCAGTACTTC. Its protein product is CASSVGTSGGFEQYF.

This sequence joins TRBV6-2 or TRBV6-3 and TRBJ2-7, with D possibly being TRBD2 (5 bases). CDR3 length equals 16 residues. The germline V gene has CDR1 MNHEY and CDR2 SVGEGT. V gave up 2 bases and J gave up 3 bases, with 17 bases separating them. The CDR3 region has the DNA TGTGCCAGCAGTTACACCCTTAGGGCTAGCTTCTACGAGCAGTACTTC. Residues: CASSYTLRASFYEQYF.

CDR3 region: CASSLGPGHEKLFF. DNA of the CDR3: TGTGCCAGCAGCTTGGGGCCAGGGCATGAAAAACTGTTTTTT. The rearrangement links TRBV5-8 to TRBJ1-4; D might be TRBD1 (5 bases). V was shortened by 0 bases and J by 6 bases, with 9 bases between the two germline ends. This CDR3 spans 14 amino acids. CDR1 and CDR2 (germline): SGHTS, YDEGEE.

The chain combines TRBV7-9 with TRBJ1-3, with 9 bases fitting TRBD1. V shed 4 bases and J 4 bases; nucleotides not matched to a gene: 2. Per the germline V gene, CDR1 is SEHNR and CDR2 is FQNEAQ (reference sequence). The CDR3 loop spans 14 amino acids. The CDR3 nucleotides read TGTGCCAGCAGCTGGGGACAGGGAGGAAACACCATATATTTT. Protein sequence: CASSWGQGGNTIYF.

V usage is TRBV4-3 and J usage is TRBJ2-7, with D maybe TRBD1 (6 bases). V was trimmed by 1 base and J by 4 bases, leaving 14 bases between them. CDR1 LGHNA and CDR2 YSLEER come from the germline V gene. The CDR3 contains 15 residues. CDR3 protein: CASSQGYVTGYEQYF. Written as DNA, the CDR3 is TGCGCCAGCAGCCAAGGCTACGTGACAGGTTACGAGCAGTACTTC.

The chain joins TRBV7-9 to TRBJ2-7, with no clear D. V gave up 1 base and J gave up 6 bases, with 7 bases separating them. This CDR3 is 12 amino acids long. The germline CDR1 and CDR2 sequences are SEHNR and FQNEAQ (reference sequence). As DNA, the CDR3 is TGTGCCAGCAGCTTAGGGATTGGCGAGCAGTACTTC. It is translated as CASSLGIGEQYF. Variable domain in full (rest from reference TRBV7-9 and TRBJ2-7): DTGVSQNPRHKITKRGQNVTFRCDPISEHNRLYWYRQTLGQGPEFLTYFQNEAQLEKSRLLSDRFSAERPKGSFSTLEIQRTEQGDSAMYLCASSLGIGEQYFGPGTRLTVT.

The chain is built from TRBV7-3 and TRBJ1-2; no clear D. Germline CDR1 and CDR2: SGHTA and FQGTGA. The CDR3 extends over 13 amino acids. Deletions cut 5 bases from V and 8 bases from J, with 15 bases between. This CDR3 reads CASSQGPFTGYTF. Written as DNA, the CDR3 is TGTGCCAGCAGCCAAGGGCCCTTCACGGGCTACACCTTC.

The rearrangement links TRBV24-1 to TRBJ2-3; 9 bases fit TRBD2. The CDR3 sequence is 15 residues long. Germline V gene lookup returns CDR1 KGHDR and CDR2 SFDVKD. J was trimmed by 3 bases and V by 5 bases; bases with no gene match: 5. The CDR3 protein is CATSVGRGGTDTQYF. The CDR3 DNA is TGTGCCACCAGTGTTGGGCGGGGGGGGACAGATACGCAGTATTTT.

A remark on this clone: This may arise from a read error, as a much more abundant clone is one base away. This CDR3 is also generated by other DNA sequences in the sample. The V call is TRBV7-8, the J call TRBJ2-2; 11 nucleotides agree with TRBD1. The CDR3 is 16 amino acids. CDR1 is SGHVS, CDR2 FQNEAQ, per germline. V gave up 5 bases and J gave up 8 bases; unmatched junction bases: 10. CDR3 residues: CASSRDRGVWYGELFF. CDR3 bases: TGTGCCAGCAGCAGGGACAGGGGGGTCTGGTATGGGGAGCTGTTTTTT.

The CDR3 reads CASSKNQPQHF. CDR3 bases: TGTGCCAGCAGCAAAAATCAGCCCCAGCATTTT. This chain connects TRBV12-3 or TRBV12-4 to TRBJ1-5; the D is unclear. V was shortened by 6 bases and J by 4 bases, with 4 bases between the two germline ends. The CDR3 runs to 11 residues.

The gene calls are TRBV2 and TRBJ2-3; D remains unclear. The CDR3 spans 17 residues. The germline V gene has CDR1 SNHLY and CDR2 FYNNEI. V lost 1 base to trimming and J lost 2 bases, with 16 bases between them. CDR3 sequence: CASSEEGRGADTDTQYF. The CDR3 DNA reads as TGTGCCAGCAGTGAAGAGGGAAGAGGCGCGGACACAGATACGCAGTATTTT.

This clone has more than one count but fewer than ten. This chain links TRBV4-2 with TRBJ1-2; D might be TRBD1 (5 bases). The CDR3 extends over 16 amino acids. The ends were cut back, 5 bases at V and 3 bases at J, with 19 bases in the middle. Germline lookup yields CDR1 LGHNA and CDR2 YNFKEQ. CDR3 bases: TGTGCCAGCAGCAAGACCTCTCGAGGGGAGGACTATGGCTACACCTTC. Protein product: CASSKTSRGEDYGYTF.